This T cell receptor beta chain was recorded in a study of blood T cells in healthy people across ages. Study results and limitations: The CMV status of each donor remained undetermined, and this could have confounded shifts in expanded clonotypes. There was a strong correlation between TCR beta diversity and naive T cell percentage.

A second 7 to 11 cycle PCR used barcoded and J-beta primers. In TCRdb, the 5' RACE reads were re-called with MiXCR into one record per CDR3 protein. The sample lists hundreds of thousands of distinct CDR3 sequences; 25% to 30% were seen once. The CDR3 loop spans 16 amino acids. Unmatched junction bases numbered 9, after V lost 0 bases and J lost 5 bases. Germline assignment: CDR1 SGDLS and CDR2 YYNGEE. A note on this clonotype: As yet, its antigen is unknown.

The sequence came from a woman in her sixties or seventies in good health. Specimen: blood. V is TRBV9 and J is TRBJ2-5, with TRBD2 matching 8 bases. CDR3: CASSVASFREGETQYF. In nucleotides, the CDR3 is TGTGCCAGCAGCGTAGCTAGTTTTCGGGAGGGGGAGACCCAGTACTTC.